This TCR beta chain was captured in a study of blood T cells in healthy people across ages. A J-beta primer mix and a sample-barcoded 5' primer were used in a second PCR of about 7 to 12 cycles. TCRdb redid the calling of the 5' RACE reads with MiXCR, one entry per CDR3 protein. The sample has approximately 700,000 distinct CDR3 sequences; approximately 29% are singletons. Germline values: CDR1 MDHEN, CDR2 SYDVKM. This CDR3 has 14 residues. V was pared by 5 bases and J by 9 bases, with 17 bases between. This clonotype was recorded a few times. The chain couples TRBV28 to TRBJ1-5; tentative D call: TRBD1 (6 bases). The TCR comes from an elderly woman in good health. Sequencing input: blood. The chain's CDR3 is CASSPGGAERPQHF. The CDR3 DNA follows: TGTGCCAGCAGTCCGGGGGGGGCCGAAAGGCCCCAGCATTTT.